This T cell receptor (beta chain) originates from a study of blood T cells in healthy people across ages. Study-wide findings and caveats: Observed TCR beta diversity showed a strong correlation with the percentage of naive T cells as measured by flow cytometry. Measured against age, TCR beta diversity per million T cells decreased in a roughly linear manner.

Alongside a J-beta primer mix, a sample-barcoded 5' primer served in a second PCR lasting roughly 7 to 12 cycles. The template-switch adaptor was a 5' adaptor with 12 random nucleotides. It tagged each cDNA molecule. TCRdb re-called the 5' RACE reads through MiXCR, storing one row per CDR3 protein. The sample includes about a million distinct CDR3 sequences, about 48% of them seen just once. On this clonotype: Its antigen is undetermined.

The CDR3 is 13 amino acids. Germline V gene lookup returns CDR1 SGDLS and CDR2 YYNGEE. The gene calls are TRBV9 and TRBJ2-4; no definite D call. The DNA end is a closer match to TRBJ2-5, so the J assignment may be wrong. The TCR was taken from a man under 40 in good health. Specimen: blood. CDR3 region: CASSVEGHETQYF. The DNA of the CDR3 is TGTGCCAGCAGCGTAGAAGGGCACGAGACCCAGTACTTC.